The TCR beta chain described here comes from a study of Graves' ophthalmopathy and Graves' hyperthyroidism. The ends lost 0 bases at V and 6 bases at J; junction bases unmatched: 8. CDR1 and CDR2 from the germline V gene are MNHEY and SVGAGI. This CDR3 comprises 16 residues. This clonotype has ten or more counts. Excluded: other autoimmune disease, uncontrolled infection, pregnancy or lactation. Researchers took RNA transcripts and amplified TCR beta CDR3 regions from them. HTBI primers were employed in first-round RT-PCR, then a second-round multiplex PCR followed. TCRdb re-analysed the multiplex PCR reads in MiXCR, keeping a single row per CDR3 protein. This sample yields roughly 400,000 distinct CDR3 sequences, of which over 15% are seen a single time; roughly 7% belongs to the top ten.

The source material was peripheral blood. The V call is TRBV6-5, the J call TRBJ1-2, with TRBD1 matching 9 bases. This receptor was taken from a young woman with stable Graves' hyperthyroidism. The CDR3 DNA sequence: TGTGCCAGCAGTTACTCGATCAGGGACAGGGCGAATGGCTACACCTTC. This sequence encodes CASSYSIRDRANGYTF.